This is a list of T cell receptor beta chains from one sample in a study of metastatic and nonmetastatic thyroid tumors. MiXCR re-clonotyped the PCR reads for TCRdb. The sample has about 4,000 clones, about 32% seen once; the top ten hold 47%. Sequencing was performed on adjacent normal tissue. These TCRs come from a male donor with papillary thyroid cancer or a benign thyroid nodule (not recorded which). Some clones in this sample may be carry-over from other donors' samples. Both conserved end residues are part of each CDR3. The order of the fields is CDR3 length, clone size, V gene, J gene, D gene, CDR3 DNA, CDR3 protein. The D gene is left open where the match is weak. Only some rows state a clone size, as once, few, many or a class for expanded clones.

cdr3_length: 17
clone_size: .
v_call: TRBV20-1
j_call: TRBJ1-1
d_call: TRBD1
cdr3_nt: TGCAGTGCTAGAGATAGAGGGACAGTGGAAGTGAACACTGAAGCTTTCTTT
cdr3_aa: CSARDRGTVEVNTEAFF

cdr3_length: 14
clone_size: once
v_call: TRBV20-1
j_call: TRBJ2-3
d_call: .
cdr3_nt: TGCAGTGCTCCACGAGGCGGGCCCACAGATACGCAGTATTTT
cdr3_aa: CSAPRGGPTDTQYF

cdr3_length: 14
clone_size: .
v_call: TRBV3-1
j_call: TRBJ1-1
d_call: .
cdr3_nt: TGTGTCAGCAGCCTCCGTCTAATGAACACTGAGGCTTTCTTT
cdr3_aa: CVSSLRLMNTEAFF

cdr3_length: 15
clone_size: few
v_call: TRBV6-1
j_call: TRBJ2-1
d_call: .
cdr3_nt: TGTGCCAGCAGCCCATCTCCACGTGCCTACAATGAGCAGTTCTTC
cdr3_aa: CASSPSPRAYNEQFF

cdr3_length: 15
clone_size: .
v_call: TRBV3-1
j_call: TRBJ2-3
d_call: TRBD2
cdr3_nt: TGTGCCAGCAGCCTGGGCGGGAGTTTCACAGATACGCAGTATTTT
cdr3_aa: CASSLGGSFTDTQYF

cdr3_length: 15
clone_size: .
v_call: TRBV7-3
j_call: TRBJ1-6
d_call: .
cdr3_nt: TGTGCCAGCAGCCCCCCCGGAGGGGGAGAATCACCCCTCCACTTT
cdr3_aa: CASSPPGGGESPLHF

cdr3_length: 14
clone_size: once
v_call: TRBV7-2
j_call: TRBJ2-1
d_call: .
cdr3_nt: TGTGCCAGCAGCTTCGTAGGCCCCGGGAATGAGCAGTTCTTC
cdr3_aa: CASSFVGPGNEQFF

cdr3_length: 13
clone_size: .
v_call: TRBV6-2/TRBV6-3
j_call: TRBJ1-5
d_call: TRBD1
cdr3_nt: TGTGCCAGCATGGGACAGATGAATCAGCCCCAGCATTTT
cdr3_aa: CASMGQMNQPQHF

cdr3_length: 15
clone_size: .
v_call: TRBV7-2
j_call: TRBJ2-7
d_call: .
cdr3_nt: TGTGCCAGCAGCGAGGGGTTAGGGAGCTCCTACGAGCAGTACTTC
cdr3_aa: CASSEGLGSSYEQYF

cdr3_length: 15
clone_size: few
v_call: TRBV27
j_call: TRBJ2-7
d_call: .
cdr3_nt: TGTGCCAGCAGTCCCTTCTCGACGGACCTAGGCGAGCAGTACTTC
cdr3_aa: CASSPFSTDLGEQYF

cdr3_length: 13
clone_size: .
v_call: TRBV7-2
j_call: TRBJ2-1
d_call: .
cdr3_nt: TGTGCCAGCAGCCGGATGATGATCAATGAGCAGTTCTTC
cdr3_aa: CASSRMMINEQFF

cdr3_length: 14
clone_size: few
v_call: TRBV12-3/TRBV12-4
j_call: TRBJ2-5
d_call: .
cdr3_nt: TGTGCCAGCAGTTTATTCTCTGGGAAAGAGACCCAGTACTTC
cdr3_aa: CASSLFSGKETQYF

cdr3_length: 15
clone_size: .
v_call: TRBV20-1
j_call: TRBJ2-7
d_call: TRBD2
cdr3_nt: TGCAGTGCTAGAGACCCGATAGCGGGAGGGTACGAGCAGTACTTC
cdr3_aa: CSARDPIAGGYEQYF

cdr3_length: 15
clone_size: many
v_call: TRBV6-1
j_call: TRBJ1-3
d_call: .
cdr3_nt: TGTGCCAGCAGGAAAGACCGCAACTCTGGAAACACCATATATTTT
cdr3_aa: CASRKDRNSGNTIYF

cdr3_length: 14
clone_size: few
v_call: TRBV6-1
j_call: TRBJ1-4
d_call: .
cdr3_nt: TGTGCCAGGAGACGACAGGCGTGGGGTGAAAAACTGTTTTTT
cdr3_aa: CARRRQAWGEKLFF

cdr3_length: 16
clone_size: few
v_call: TRBV28
j_call: TRBJ1-2
d_call: .
cdr3_nt: TGTGCCAGCAGTCTTCCAGAGCGGGGGCACAACTATGGCTACACCTTC
cdr3_aa: CASSLPERGHNYGYTF

cdr3_length: 13
clone_size: .
v_call: TRBV20-1
j_call: TRBJ2-3
d_call: .
cdr3_nt: TGCAGTGCTCACGACGGGGACACAGATACGCAGTATTTT
cdr3_aa: CSAHDGDTDTQYF

cdr3_length: 16
clone_size: .
v_call: TRBV6-1
j_call: TRBJ1-5
d_call: .
cdr3_nt: TGTGCCAGCAGAGTCGGGGGGACGTATAGCAATCAGCCCCAGCATTTT
cdr3_aa: CASRVGGTYSNQPQHF

cdr3_length: 16
clone_size: .
v_call: TRBV10-1
j_call: TRBJ2-1
d_call: .
cdr3_nt: TGCGCCAGCAGTGAGTCGGTGGCAGGGGTTGGGAATGAGCAGTTCTTC
cdr3_aa: CASSESVAGVGNEQFF

cdr3_length: 14
clone_size: large
v_call: TRBV6-1
j_call: TRBJ1-4
d_call: TRBD1
cdr3_nt: TGTGCCAGCAGACAGGGGGGCGGCGATGAAAAACTGTTTTTT
cdr3_aa: CASRQGGGDEKLFF

cdr3_length: 13
clone_size: .
v_call: TRBV27
j_call: TRBJ1-6
d_call: .
cdr3_nt: TGTGCCAGCAGAATACAGGATAATTCACCCCTCCACTTT
cdr3_aa: CASRIQDNSPLHF

cdr3_length: 15
clone_size: .
v_call: TRBV7-2
j_call: TRBJ1-3
d_call: .
cdr3_nt: TGTGCCAGCAGCTCATACCTTGCAACTGGAAACACCATATATTTT
cdr3_aa: CASSSYLATGNTIYF

cdr3_length: 13
clone_size: few
v_call: TRBV6-1
j_call: TRBJ1-4
d_call: .
cdr3_nt: TGTGCCAGCAGTGACTCCCAGAAAACCAAACTGTTTTTT
cdr3_aa: CASSDSQKTKLFF

cdr3_length: 18
clone_size: few
v_call: TRBV28
j_call: TRBJ2-5
d_call: TRBD2
cdr3_nt: TGTGCCAGCAGTAGTTTGGGGTTTGGTAGCGGGCGGTCAGAGACCCAGTACTTC
cdr3_aa: CASSSLGFGSGRSETQYF

cdr3_length: 13
clone_size: few
v_call: TRBV7-2
j_call: TRBJ1-3
d_call: .
cdr3_nt: TGTGCCAGCAGCACTAACTCTGGAAACACCATATATTTT
cdr3_aa: CASSTNSGNTIYF

cdr3_length: 15
clone_size: large
v_call: TRBV20-1
j_call: TRBJ2-7
d_call: TRBD2
cdr3_nt: TGCAGTGCCCGTGCCCCTAGCGGGGGTTTCTACGAGCAGTACTTC
cdr3_aa: CSARAPSGGFYEQYF

cdr3_length: 14
clone_size: large
v_call: TRBV2
j_call: TRBJ2-1
d_call: .
cdr3_nt: TGTGCCAGCAGTGAGGATCTAGTCGGCGATGAGCAGTTCTTC
cdr3_aa: CASSEDLVGDEQFF

cdr3_length: 16
clone_size: .
v_call: TRBV5-1
j_call: TRBJ2-2
d_call: TRBD2
cdr3_nt: TGCGCCAGCAGCTTGGAGGTAGCGGGAATAGCCGGGGAGCTGTTTTTT
cdr3_aa: CASSLEVAGIAGELFF

cdr3_length: 15
clone_size: .
v_call: TRBV27
j_call: TRBJ2-1
d_call: TRBD1
cdr3_nt: TGTGCCAGCAGCTCTCCGGGACAGGGATACAATGAGCAGTTCTTC
cdr3_aa: CASSSPGQGYNEQFF

cdr3_length: 16
clone_size: .
v_call: TRBV10-3
j_call: TRBJ1-2
d_call: .
cdr3_nt: TGTGCCATCAGCGGGACGAAGGGGGATGACTCAATAGGCTACACCTTC
cdr3_aa: CAISGTKGDDSIGYTF

cdr3_length: 15
clone_size: .
v_call: TRBV20-1
j_call: TRBJ1-5
d_call: TRBD1
cdr3_nt: TGCAGTGCCGTACAGGGGTCGGTTTTCAATCAGCCCCAGCATTTT
cdr3_aa: CSAVQGSVFNQPQHF

cdr3_length: 16
clone_size: once
v_call: TRBV9
j_call: TRBJ1-1
d_call: .
cdr3_nt: TGTGCCAGCAGCGGTAGTGGTGGGACGGAGAACACTGAAGCTTTCTTT
cdr3_aa: CASSGSGGTENTEAFF

cdr3_length: 15
clone_size: few
v_call: TRBV19
j_call: TRBJ1-2
d_call: .
cdr3_nt: TGTGCCAGTAGTTGGAGTGCACTCCCGACCTATGGCTACACCTTC
cdr3_aa: CASSWSALPTYGYTF

cdr3_length: 12
clone_size: .
v_call: TRBV30
j_call: TRBJ1-2
d_call: .
cdr3_nt: TGTGCCTGGCGAGGGGGGGCGGAGGGCTACACCTTC
cdr3_aa: CAWRGGAEGYTF

cdr3_length: 13
clone_size: .
v_call: TRBV27
j_call: TRBJ2-2
d_call: .
cdr3_nt: TGTGCCAGCAGTTTCCCGAACACCGGGGAGCTGTTTTTT
cdr3_aa: CASSFPNTGELFF

cdr3_length: 13
clone_size: .
v_call: TRBV20-1
j_call: TRBJ2-7
d_call: .
cdr3_nt: TGCGGTGCGTGGGACGTCTACTCCTACGAGCAGTACTTC
cdr3_aa: CGAWDVYSYEQYF

cdr3_length: 14
clone_size: few
v_call: TRBV7-6
j_call: TRBJ1-3
d_call: TRBD1
cdr3_nt: TGTGCCAGCAGCAGCACAGGGGAGCGAAACACCATATATTTT
cdr3_aa: CASSSTGERNTIYF

cdr3_length: 17
clone_size: .
v_call: TRBV5-1
j_call: TRBJ2-1
d_call: TRBD2
cdr3_nt: TGCGCCAGCAGCTTGGTGGGACTAGCGGGAGTAGAAGATGAGCAGTTCTTC
cdr3_aa: CASSLVGLAGVEDEQFF

cdr3_length: 16
clone_size: few
v_call: TRBV6-1
j_call: TRBJ1-6
d_call: TRBD1
cdr3_nt: TGTGCCAGCAGTGTAACCGGGACAGGGGGTAGTTCACCCCTCCACTTT
cdr3_aa: CASSVTGTGGSSPLHF

cdr3_length: 17
clone_size: large
v_call: TRBV27
j_call: TRBJ2-1
d_call: TRBD1
cdr3_nt: TGTGCCAGCAGTTTTTCAACAGGGGGCCCCCCCTACAATGAGCAGTTCTTC
cdr3_aa: CASSFSTGGPPYNEQFF

cdr3_length: 14
clone_size: .
v_call: TRBV7-2
j_call: TRBJ1-1
d_call: .
cdr3_nt: TGTGCCAGCAGCTTGAGATGGGACTACACTGAAGCTTTCTTT
cdr3_aa: CASSLRWDYTEAFF

cdr3_length: 15
clone_size: .
v_call: TRBV11-2
j_call: TRBJ2-1
d_call: TRBD2
cdr3_nt: TGTGCCAGCAGCTTAATAGCGGGAGTTCGGCATGAGCAGTTCTTC
cdr3_aa: CASSLIAGVRHEQFF

cdr3_length: 12
clone_size: .
v_call: TRBV2
j_call: TRBJ2-2
d_call: TRBD2
cdr3_nt: TGTGCCAGCCATTGGGAGGGCGGGGAGCTGTTTTTT
cdr3_aa: CASHWEGGELFF

cdr3_length: 14
clone_size: many
v_call: TRBV30
j_call: TRBJ2-2
d_call: .
cdr3_nt: TGTGCCTCCACCCGGGACGGAGGGACCGGGGAGCTGTTTTTT
cdr3_aa: CASTRDGGTGELFF

cdr3_length: 12
clone_size: .
v_call: TRBV6-1
j_call: TRBJ2-7
d_call: .
cdr3_nt: TGTGCCAGCAGTGGGGTTTCCTACGAGCAGTACTTC
cdr3_aa: CASSGVSYEQYF

cdr3_length: 15
clone_size: .
v_call: TRBV20-1
j_call: TRBJ1-6
d_call: .
cdr3_nt: TGCAGTGCTAGAGAACTACAGGGTAATAATTCACCCCTCCACTTT
cdr3_aa: CSARELQGNNSPLHF

cdr3_length: 17
clone_size: few
v_call: TRBV12-3/TRBV12-4
j_call: TRBJ2-2
d_call: TRBD2
cdr3_nt: TGTGCCAGCAGTTTAAACCCAGCGGGAGTTAACACCGGGGAGCTGTTTTTT
cdr3_aa: CASSLNPAGVNTGELFF

cdr3_length: 14
clone_size: few
v_call: TRBV19
j_call: TRBJ1-1
d_call: .
cdr3_nt: TGTGCCAGTAGTATCGGACAGCTGAACACTGAAGCTTTCTTT
cdr3_aa: CASSIGQLNTEAFF

cdr3_length: 17
clone_size: medium-sized
v_call: TRBV4-1
j_call: TRBJ2-1
d_call: TRBD2
cdr3_nt: TGCGCCAGCAGCCAAACGACTAGCGGGACCGTCTTCAATGAGCAGTTCTTC
cdr3_aa: CASSQTTSGTVFNEQFF

cdr3_length: 13
clone_size: .
v_call: TRBV7-2
j_call: TRBJ1-1
d_call: .
cdr3_nt: TGTGCCAGCAGCTGGGACAAGAACACTGAAGCTTTCTTT
cdr3_aa: CASSWDKNTEAFF

cdr3_length: 13
clone_size: few
v_call: TRBV2
j_call: TRBJ2-2
d_call: .
cdr3_nt: TGTGCCAGCAGACAGGGATACACCGGGGAGCTGTTTTTT
cdr3_aa: CASRQGYTGELFF

cdr3_length: 14
clone_size: .
v_call: TRBV10-2
j_call: TRBJ1-6
d_call: TRBD1
cdr3_nt: TGCGCCAGCATCCGGGACAGGGGCTATTCACCCCTCCACTTT
cdr3_aa: CASIRDRGYSPLHF

cdr3_length: 11
clone_size: once
v_call: TRBV30
j_call: TRBJ2-7
d_call: .
cdr3_nt: TGTGCCTGGAGGGGACAATACGAGCAGTACTTC
cdr3_aa: CAWRGQYEQYF

cdr3_length: 15
clone_size: .
v_call: TRBV4-1
j_call: TRBJ1-1
d_call: .
cdr3_nt: TGCGCCAGCAGCCCCCAACAGACAGTGAACACTGAAGCTTTCTTT
cdr3_aa: CASSPQQTVNTEAFF

cdr3_length: 15
clone_size: .
v_call: TRBV7-2
j_call: TRBJ1-2
d_call: .
cdr3_nt: TGTGCCAGCAGCTCCGGAAGGGCAGCCAGGGGCGGCTACACCTTC
cdr3_aa: CASSSGRAARGGYTF

cdr3_length: 14
clone_size: .
v_call: TRBV6-1
j_call: TRBJ1-5
d_call: .
cdr3_nt: TGTGCCAGCAGTAATGAGGGTTCAGCCCAGCCCCAGCATTTT
cdr3_aa: CASSNEGSAQPQHF

cdr3_length: 16
clone_size: .
v_call: TRBV4-1
j_call: TRBJ2-1
d_call: .
cdr3_nt: TGCGCCAGCAGCCAGATCGGGACTCCCCGATTGGGTGAGCAGTTCTTC
cdr3_aa: CASSQIGTPRLGEQFF

cdr3_length: 13
clone_size: .
v_call: TRBV27
j_call: TRBJ2-7
d_call: .
cdr3_nt: TGTGCCAGCAGTTCGGTGGACTCCTACGAGCAGTACTTC
cdr3_aa: CASSSVDSYEQYF

cdr3_length: 10
clone_size: large
v_call: TRBV20-1
j_call: TRBJ2-1
d_call: .
cdr3_nt: TGCAGTGCTGGGGTGGTTGAGCAGTTCTTC
cdr3_aa: CSAGVVEQFF